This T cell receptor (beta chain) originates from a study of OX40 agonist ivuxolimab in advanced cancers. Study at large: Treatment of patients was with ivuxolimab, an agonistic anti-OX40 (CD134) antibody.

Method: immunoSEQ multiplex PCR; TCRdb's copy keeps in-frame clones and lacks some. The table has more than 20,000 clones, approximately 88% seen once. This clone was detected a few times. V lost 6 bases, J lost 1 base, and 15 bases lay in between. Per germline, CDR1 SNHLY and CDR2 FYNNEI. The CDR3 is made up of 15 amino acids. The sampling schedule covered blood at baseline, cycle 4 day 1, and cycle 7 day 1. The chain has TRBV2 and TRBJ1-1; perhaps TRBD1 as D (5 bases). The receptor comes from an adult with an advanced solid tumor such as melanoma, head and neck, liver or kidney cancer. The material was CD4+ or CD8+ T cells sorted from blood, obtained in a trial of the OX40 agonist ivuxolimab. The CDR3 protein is CASRSEKGENTEAFF. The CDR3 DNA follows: TGTGCCAGCAGGTCGGAAAAAGGGGAGAACACTGAAGCTTTCTTT.